What follows are 6 T cell receptor beta chains derived from one specimen sequenced in a study of blood T cell repertoires in COVID-19. Profiling relied on immunoSEQ multiplex PCR, and the TCRdb table lists in-frame clones only, not all of them. The table shows about 88,000 clones, with approximately 90% occurring only once. What was sequenced was peripheral blood. Receptor source: a woman of 80 years or more with acute or convalescent COVID-19.

The V gene is TRBV29-1, the J gene TRBJ1-3; D gene uncertain. This CDR3 contains 14 residues. Looked up from germline, CDR1 is SQVTM and CDR2 is ANQGSEA. Trimming pared 1 base from V and 0 bases from J, leaving 7 bases between. This chain's CDR3 is CSVEGGLSGNTIYF. The CDR3 nucleotides are TGCAGCGTTGAAGGAGGGCTCTCTGGAAACACCATATATTTT. The complete variable domain, with remaining parts taken from reference TRBV29-1 and TRBJ1-3, reads SAVISQKPSRDICQRGTSLTIQCQVDSQVTMMFWYRQQPGQSLTLIATANQGSEATYESGFVIDKFPISRPNLTFSTLTVSNMSPEDSSIYLCSVEGGLSGNTIYFGEGSWLTVV.

This chain connects TRBV3-1 (or the pseudogene TRBV3-2) to TRBJ2-5; possible D gene TRBD2, 5 bases. V was clipped by 2 bases and J by 2 bases, with 12 bases between them. Germline loops: CDR1 LGHDT, CDR2 YNNKEL (reference sequence). The CDR3 runs to 15 residues. The CDR3 DNA reads as TGTGCCAGCAGCCAATTGTCCGGGGATCAAGAGACCCAGTACTTC. Translated: CASSQLSGDQETQYF.

This chain's CDR3 is CSAKGNSPLHF. The CDR3 coding sequence is TGCAGTGCTAAGGGGAATTCACCCCTCCACTTT. The chain joins TRBV20-1 to TRBJ1-6; the D gene is possibly TRBD1 (5 bases). Germline values: CDR1 DFQATT, CDR2 SNEGSKA (reference sequence). V was pared by 4 bases and J by 7 bases, with 5 bases between. The CDR3 has 11 amino acids.

The CDR3 sequence is CASSLQGELYEQYF. CDR3 in DNA: TGTGCCAGCAGCCTACAGGGGGAGCTCTACGAGCAGTACTTC. The rearrangement joins TRBV7-8 to TRBJ2-7, with 8 bases aligning to TRBD1. With 5 bases clipped from V and 3 bases from J, the junction kept 6 bases outside the gene matches. Germline CDR1 SGHVS, CDR2 FQNEAQ. There are 14 residues in the CDR3.

This clone was seen only a few times. This chain links TRBV18 with TRBJ2-5; a possible D gene is TRBD1 (6 bases). Deletions cut 3 bases from V and 5 bases from J, with 19 bases between. The CDR3 spans 16 residues. Looked up from germline, CDR1 is KGHSH and CDR2 is LQKENI. The CDR3, as DNA: TGTGCCAGCTCACCGGTACAGGGAATGAGTACGGAGACCCAGTACTTC. It encodes CASSPVQGMSTETQYF.

This chain joins TRBV7-2 and TRBJ1-1; maybe TRBD1 (5 bases). Per the germline V gene, CDR1 is SGHTA and CDR2 is FQGNSA. V lost 7 bases, J lost 5 bases, and 17 bases lay in between. This CDR3 region has 14 residues. CDR3 sequence: CASTSGREGTEAFF. The CDR3 bases are TGTGCCAGCACCTCGGGCAGGGAAGGAACTGAAGCTTTCTTT.